This T cell receptor beta chain stems from a study of Tregs in tolerant kidney transplant recipients. Whole-study context: The nonmyeloablative bone marrow transplants came from related graft donors, with transient mixed chimerism. Sorting after B cell culture yielded CD25+CD127- and 4-1BB+CD40L- CD4+ cells.

By share of the sample, this clone is hyperexpanded. Its antigen remains unknown. This specimen includes other DNA sequences encoding the same CDR3. Findings and limits, study-wide: Expanding Tregs on activated donor B cells appeared to best identify donor-specific TCRbeta clones. This study did not directly address biological reproducibility.

The V end lost 0 bases, the J end lost 5 bases, and 16 bases lay between the germline ends. CDR3 length equals 16 residues. Germline lookup yields CDR1 LGHNA and CDR2 YNFKEQ. Clones were read by immunoSEQ multiplex PCR, and TCRdb kept only the in-frame ones, dropping some. The profile shows around 1,700 clones, about 40% of them singletons. This chain joins TRBV4-2 and TRBJ1-2; D not resolved. The TCR was taken from a human patient who received a combined kidney and bone marrow transplant. Part of the T cell pool may stem from the graft donor. The sequencing input was Tregs from blood cultured with allogeneic cells. CDR3 protein: CASSQEFVSGSYGYTF. CDR3 DNA: TGTGCCAGCAGCCAAGAGTTCGTATCAGGATCTTATGGCTACACCTTC.